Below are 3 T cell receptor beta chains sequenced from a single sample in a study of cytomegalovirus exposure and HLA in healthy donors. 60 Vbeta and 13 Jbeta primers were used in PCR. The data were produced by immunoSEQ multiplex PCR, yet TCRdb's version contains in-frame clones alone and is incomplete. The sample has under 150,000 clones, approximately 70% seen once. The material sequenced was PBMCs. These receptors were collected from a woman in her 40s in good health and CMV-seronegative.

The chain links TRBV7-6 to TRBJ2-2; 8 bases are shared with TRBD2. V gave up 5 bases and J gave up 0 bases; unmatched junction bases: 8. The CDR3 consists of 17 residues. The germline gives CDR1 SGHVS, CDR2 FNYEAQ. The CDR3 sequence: CASSPRGGPTNTGELFF. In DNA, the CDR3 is TGTGCCAGCAGCCCCCGCGGGGGGCCAACGAACACCGGGGAGCTGTTTTTT.

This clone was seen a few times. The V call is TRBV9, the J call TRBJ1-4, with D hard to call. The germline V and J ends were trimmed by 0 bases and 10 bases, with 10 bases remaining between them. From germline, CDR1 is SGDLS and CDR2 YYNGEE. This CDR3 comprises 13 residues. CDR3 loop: CASSVAPEGKLFF. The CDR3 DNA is TGTGCCAGCAGCGTAGCTCCGGAGGGAAAACTGTTTTTT.

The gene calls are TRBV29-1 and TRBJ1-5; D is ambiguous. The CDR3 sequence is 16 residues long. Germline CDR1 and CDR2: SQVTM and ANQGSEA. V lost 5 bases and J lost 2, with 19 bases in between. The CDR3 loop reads CSVLAVTNSGNQPQHF. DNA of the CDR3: TGCAGCGTTCTAGCAGTGACAAATAGCGGCAATCAGCCCCAGCATTTT.